Given below is one T cell receptor (beta chain) in context. The sample is drawn from a study of blood T cell repertoires in COVID-19. Profiled with immunoSEQ multiplex PCR; TCRdb holds only in-frame clones, not every one. The sample consists of about 62,000 clones, roughly 90% of them appearing once. Trimming removed 5 bases from V and 7 bases from J, with 17 bases in between. The CDR3 is 14 residues long. Germline CDR1 and CDR2: LGHNA and YNFKEQ. The chain uses TRBV4-2 and TRBJ2-5, with a possible D match to TRBD1 (5 bases). This receptor was taken from an older woman with acute or convalescent COVID-19. The sequenced material came from peripheral blood. CDR3: CASSKGKEYWTQYF. CDR3 bases: TGTGCCAGCAGCAAGGGGAAGGAGTACTGGACCCAGTACTTC.